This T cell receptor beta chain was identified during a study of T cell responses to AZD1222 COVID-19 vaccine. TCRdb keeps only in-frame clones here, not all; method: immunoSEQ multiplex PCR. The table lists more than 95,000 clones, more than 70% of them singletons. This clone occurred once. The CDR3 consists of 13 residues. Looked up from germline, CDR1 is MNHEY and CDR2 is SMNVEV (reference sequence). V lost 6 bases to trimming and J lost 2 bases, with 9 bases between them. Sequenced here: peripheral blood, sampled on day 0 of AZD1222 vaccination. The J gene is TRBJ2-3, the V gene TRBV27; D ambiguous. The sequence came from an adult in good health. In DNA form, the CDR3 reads TGTGCCAGCAGCCGACCCCCCACAGATACGCAGTATTTT. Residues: CASSRPPTDTQYF.